This T cell receptor (beta chain) stems from a study of STAT5B mutations in CD4+ large granular lymphocyte leukemia. The germline CDR1 and CDR2 sequences are SGHRS and YFSETQ. V was shortened by 4 bases and J by 5 bases, with 5 bases between the two germline ends. The CDR3 covers 11 residues. Sequencing was at survey level. Per the original methods: Lowest detectable productive clonotype frequency was 2.59 x 10-5. Data came from immunoSEQ multiplex PCR; TCRdb stores just in-frame clones and leaves some out. That table is the source of V, J and clone size, and D and trimming were worked out from the DNA. The table lists 30,000 to 35,000 clones, around 76% of them singletons. Concerning this clone: Its cognate antigen is unknown.

Study outcomes and limitations: Compared with healthy controls (2/35), patient top clones favored TRBV06 (8/27). Patient CD4-sorted repertoires looked more clonal than healthy CD4+ repertoires, even without putative leukemic clones.

Material for sequencing was CD4+ T cells from blood buffy coats. The chain links TRBV5-1 to TRBJ2-3; D possibly corresponds to TRBD2 (5 bases). This receptor was obtained from a human donor in good health. CDR3 DNA: TGCGCCAGCAGCCGGGGAGATACGCAGTATTTT. This sequence encodes CASSRGDTQYF.